Following are 27 T cell receptor beta chains from one sample sequenced in a study of blood T cell repertoires in COVID-19. The protocol was immunoSEQ multiplex PCR, while the TCRdb copy is restricted to in-frame clones and leaves out a portion. The table includes about 63,000 clones, more than 85% detected once. Sequenced: peripheral blood. The source is a man in his forties or fifties with active COVID-19.

The rearrangement joins TRBV5-1 to TRBJ2-7, with 12 positions matching TRBD1. CDR3 length: 17 residues. V lost 0 bases, J lost 1 base, and 5 bases stayed unmatched. Germline V gene sequence: CDR1 SGHRS, CDR2 YFSETQ. CDR3 nucleotide sequence: TGCGCCAGCAGCTTGGCCGGGACAGGGGGCCCGTCCTACGAGCAGTACTTC. Its protein is CASSLAGTGGPSYEQYF.

This CDR3 is CASSPPRLAGGTDTQYF. Here the CDR3 DNA reads TGTGCCAGCTCACCCCCTCGACTAGCGGGTGGCACAGATACGCAGTATTTT. V is TRBV18 and J is TRBJ2-3; 10 bases are a match to TRBD2. V dropped 3 bases and J dropped 1; count of bases not matched to a gene: 7. This CDR3 region has 17 residues. Germline V CDR1 and CDR2: KGHSH, LQKENI.

The CDR3 protein is CASSVVGGETQYF. CDR3 sequence (DNA): TGTGCCAGCAGCGTAGTGGGGGGAGAGACCCAGTACTTC. This rearrangement joins TRBV9 to TRBJ2-5, with D tentatively TRBD2 (6 bases). The length of the CDR3 is 13 residues. V shed 0 bases and J shed 4 bases, with 7 bases lying between them. Germline V gene lookup returns CDR1 SGDLS and CDR2 YYNGEE. Supplemented by reference TRBV9 and TRBJ2-5, the full variable domain reads DSGVTQTPKHLITATGQRVTLRCSPRSGDLSVYWYQQSLDQGLQFLIQYYNGEERAKGNILERFSAQQFPDLHSELNLSSLELGDSALYFCASSVVGGETQYFGPGTRLLVL.

This chain links TRBV5-4 with TRBJ2-3; 11 nucleotides align to TRBD2. CDR3 length: 17 residues. Germline CDR1 is SGHNT and CDR2 is YYREEE (reference sequence). V dropped 4 bases and J dropped 2; count of bases not matched to a gene: 9. Written as DNA, the CDR3 is TGTGCCAGCAGCGGGGGGACTAGCGGTTATTACACAGATACGCAGTATTTT. This gives the protein CASSGGTSGYYTDTQYF.

The gene calls are TRBV5-1 and TRBJ2-3, with a weak D call TRBD2 (6 bases). The CDR3 contains 14 residues. V lost 4 bases, J lost 2 bases, and 11 bases lay in between. From germline, CDR1 is SGHRS and CDR2 YFSETQ. The CDR3 nucleotides are TGCGCCAGCAGCGGCGGGGACTCCACAGATACGCAGTATTTT. Its protein is CASSGGDSTDTQYF. Variable domain in full (rest from reference TRBV5-1 and TRBJ2-3): KAGVTQTPRYLIKTRGQQVTLSCSPISGHRSVSWYQQTPGQGLQFLFEYFSETQRNKGNFPGRFSGRQFSNSRSEMNVSTLELGDSALYLCASSGGDSTDTQYFGPGTRLTVL.

V and J are TRBV24-1 and TRBJ2-1, with 14 bases fitting TRBD2. The CDR3 has 13 amino acids. Per the germline V gene, CDR1 is KGHDR and CDR2 is SFDVKD. J lost 8 bases, V lost 9 bases, and 2 bases had no gene match. CDR3 coding DNA: TGTGCCACCGGGACTAGCGGGAGCGATGAGCAGTTCTTC. It yields the protein CATGTSGSDEQFF.

The chain employs TRBV15 and TRBJ1-2; D gene ambiguous. This CDR3 is 14 amino acids long. V was shortened by 1 base and J by 5 bases, with 11 bases between the two germline ends. CDR1 LNHNV and CDR2 YYDKDF come from the germline V gene (reference sequence). Here the CDR3 reads CATSRGGVNYGYTF. The DNA for the CDR3 is TGTGCCACCAGCAGAGGAGGCGTAAATTATGGCTACACCTTC.

The chain carries TRBV5-1 and TRBJ2-5; TRBD2 agrees at 14 bases. Germline V gene data show CDR1 as SGHRS and CDR2 as YFSETQ. This CDR3 comprises 18 residues. After removal of 3 bases from V and 0 bases from J, the junction contained 7 bases not matched to a gene. CDR3 DNA: TGCGCCAGCAGCTCACGGACTAGCGGGAGGAAATACCAAGAGACCCAGTACTTC. As protein: CASSSRTSGRKYQETQYF.

This sequence joins TRBV2 and TRBJ1-6, with a tentative D call TRBD1 (5 bases). V shed 6 bases and J shed 14 bases, with 17 bases lying between them. CDR1 and CDR2 from the germline V gene are SNHLY and FYNNEI. CDR3 length: 13 amino acids. The CDR3 DNA reads as TGTGCCAGCAGCGATCAACAGGATAGTTCCCTCCACTTT. Protein sequence: CASSDQQDSSLHF.

This chain joins TRBV15 and TRBJ2-2; 12 nucleotides agree with TRBD2. This CDR3 comprises 19 residues. V dropped 0 bases and J dropped 4; count of bases not matched to a gene: 9. Germline V lookup: CDR1 LNHNV, CDR2 YYDKDF (reference sequence). CDR3 bases: TGTGCCACCAGCAGAGAGAGTCTTTTGGGACTAGCGGGCACCGGGGAGCTGTTTTTT. Its protein is CATSRESLLGLAGTGELFF.

The genes are TRBV5-6 and TRBJ2-5, with D tentatively TRBD2 (7 bases). Per germline, CDR1 SGHDT and CDR2 YYEEEE. The CDR3 length is 14 residues. Trimming removed 1 base at V and 5 bases at J, with 12 bases between. CDR3 sequence (DNA): TGTGCCAGCAGCTTGCGTGGCGGGGGCGAGACCCAGTACTTC. Amino acid sequence: CASSLRGGGETQYF.

The chain links TRBV5-1 to TRBJ2-5; D possibly corresponds to TRBD1 (6 bases). The CDR3 loop spans 15 amino acids. The germline V and J ends were trimmed by 7 bases and 1 base, with 17 bases remaining between them. Germline lookup yields CDR1 SGHRS and CDR2 YFSETQ. The CDR3: CASGLNGQIQETQYF. As DNA, the CDR3 is TGCGCCAGCGGACTCAACGGACAGATCCAAGAGACCCAGTACTTC.

This clone appeared once. J is TRBJ2-7 and V is TRBV10-1; D unresolved. Germline V gene data show CDR1 as WNHNN and CDR2 as SYGVQD (reference sequence). Trimming removed 9 bases at V and 4 bases at J, with 16 bases between. The CDR3 has 13 residues. CDR3 coding DNA: TGCGCCAGTCCCTCGACCCAGGATTACGAGCAGTACTTC. The encoded protein is CASPSTQDYEQYF.

The V and J genes are TRBV18 and TRBJ1-1, with D unclear. Trimming took off 2 bases at V and 1 base at J, with 8 bases between the two ends. The CDR3 is 14 amino acids. Germline V gene lookup returns CDR1 KGHSH and CDR2 LQKENI. CDR3 sequence: CASSPGLANTEAFF. The CDR3 bases are TGTGCCAGCTCACCAGGGCTTGCGAACACTGAAGCTTTCTTT. The entire variable domain, with the rest obtained from reference TRBV18 and TRBJ1-1, is as follows: NAGVMQNPRHLVRRRGQEARLRCSPMKGHSHVYWYRQLPEEGLKFMVYLQKENIIDESGMPKERFSAEFPKEGPSILRIQQVVRGDSAAYFCASSPGLANTEAFFGQGTRLTVV.

V gene TRBV24-1 combines with J gene TRBJ2-1; D not certain. V dropped 4 bases and J dropped 6 bases, with 6 bases sitting between them. CDR1 is KGHDR, CDR2 SFDVKD, per germline. This CDR3 comprises 12 residues. CDR3 in DNA: TGTGCCACCAGTGACTCCCGCAATGAGCAGTTCTTC. Its translation is CATSDSRNEQFF.

This sequence joins TRBV6-1 and TRBJ1-6; 7 positions match TRBD1. Trimming removed 4 bases from V and 10 bases from J; junction bases left unmatched: 13. The germline gives CDR1 MNHNS, CDR2 SASEGT. The CDR3 has 16 amino acids. This chain's CDR3 is CASSAIRQGPTSPLHF. The CDR3 nucleotides are TGTGCCAGCAGTGCTATTCGACAGGGTCCGACGTCACCCCTCCACTTT.

V is TRBV27 and J is TRBJ2-1; TRBD2 matches 7 bases. The CDR3 is made up of 15 amino acids. V dropped 2 bases and J dropped 8; count of bases not matched to a gene: 9. The V gene's germline CDR1 is MNHEY and CDR2 SMNVEV (reference sequence). DNA of the CDR3: TGTGCCAGCAGTTTAGATCCTAGCGGTCAGGATGAGCAGTTCTTC. Protein: CASSLDPSGQDEQFF.

V usage is TRBV28 and J usage is TRBJ1-6, with TRBD1 matching over 10 bases. There are 19 residues in the CDR3. Germline V lookup: CDR1 MDHEN, CDR2 SYDVKM. V lost 1 base, J lost 9 bases, and 15 bases stayed unmatched. CDR3 region: CASSLFSLLDRDRGSPLHF. The CDR3 DNA reads as TGTGCCAGCAGTTTATTCTCTCTACTCGATAGGGACAGGGGTTCACCCCTCCACTTT. The full variable domain, with the rest looked up from reference TRBV28 and TRBJ1-6, is DVKVTQSSRYLVKRTGEKVFLECVQDMDHENMFWYRQDPGLGLRLIYFSYDVKMKEKGDIPEGYSVSREKKERFSLILESASTNQTSMYLCASSLFSLLDRDRGSPLHFGNGTRLTVT.

CDR3 sequence (DNA): TGTGCCAGCAGTCCAGGGACAGGTTTGCCTTATGGCTACACCTTC. Translating gives CASSPGTGLPYGYTF. The chain is built from TRBV27 and TRBJ1-2; 8 bases fit TRBD1. The CDR3 has 15 amino acids. V trimming: 5 bases; J trimming: 5 bases; junction bases outside the gene matches: 10. Germline V gene lookup returns CDR1 MNHEY and CDR2 SMNVEV (reference sequence).

V and J are TRBV6-4 and TRBJ2-7; D possibly corresponds to TRBD1 (6 bases). This CDR3 contains 17 residues. The V gene's germline CDR1 is MRHNA and CDR2 SNTAGT. Trimming left V 6 bases short and J 3 bases short, with 24 bases between. The CDR3 sequence: CASSPLQFQDSLYEQYF. DNA for the CDR3: TGTGCCAGCAGCCCACTTCAGTTCCAGGACAGCCTCTACGAGCAGTACTTC.

The chain recombines TRBV7-3 with TRBJ2-1; D gene uncertain. The CDR3 has 14 amino acids. V was trimmed by 5 bases and J by 6 bases, leaving 14 bases between them. Germline-derived CDR1 and CDR2 are SGHTA and FQGTGA. The CDR3 coding sequence is TGTGCCAGCAGCGACTCCCGCGACCTCAATGAGCAGTTCTTC. Encoded protein: CASSDSRDLNEQFF. The variable domain in full, with the rest retrieved from reference TRBV7-3 and TRBJ2-1, is GAGVSQTPSNKVTEKGKYVELRCDPISGHTALYWYRQSLGQGPEFLIYFQGTGAADDSGLPNDRFFAVRPEGSVSTLKIQRTERGDSAVYLCASSDSRDLNEQFFGPGTRLTVL.

The J gene is TRBJ1-1, the V gene TRBV5-1, with TRBD1 matching 7 bases. CDR1 and CDR2 from the germline V gene are SGHRS and YFSETQ. The junction had 4 bases not matched to a gene; V was cut back by 4 bases and J by 4 bases. This CDR3 region has 13 residues. CDR3 sequence reads: CASSGAGGTEAFF. The CDR3 DNA is TGCGCCAGCAGCGGCGCAGGGGGCACTGAAGCTTTCTTT.

This clone appeared a single time. The chain is built from TRBV24-1 and TRBJ2-4, with D possibly TRBD2 on 6 matching bases. The length of the CDR3 is 16 residues. V dropped 4 bases and J dropped 4 bases, with 16 bases sitting between them. From germline, CDR1 is KGHDR and CDR2 SFDVKD. CDR3 region: CATSDADSSVKNIQYF. The CDR3 region has the DNA TGTGCCACCAGTGACGCCGACTCTAGCGTTAAAAACATTCAGTACTTC.

This chain uses TRBV7-2 with TRBJ1-6; 8 bases line up with TRBD1. V shed 1 base and J 9 bases; nucleotides not matched to a gene: 2. Germline V lookup: CDR1 SGHTA, CDR2 FQGNSA. The CDR3 totals 14 residues. For the CDR3, the DNA is TGTGCCAGCAGCTTAGGACAGGGGAGTTCACCCCTCCACTTT. It translates to CASSLGQGSSPLHF.

The genes are TRBV2 and TRBJ1-6; 8 bases match TRBD1. The CDR3 runs to 15 residues. Germline V gene sequence: CDR1 SNHLY, CDR2 FYNNEI. Germline trimming cut 1 base from V and 9 bases from J; bases unmatched to any gene: 5. The CDR3 DNA follows: TGTGCCAGCAGTGAAGGCAGGGGGCTGACTTCACCCCTCCACTTT. This sequence encodes CASSEGRGLTSPLHF.

The chain employs TRBV10-1 and TRBJ2-3, with D perhaps matching TRBD2 (5 bases). Trimming cost V 11 bases and J 7 bases, with 16 bases left between them. This CDR3 region has 12 residues. Germline V lookup: CDR1 WNHNN, CDR2 SYGVQD (reference sequence). CDR3 in amino acids: CAGPQRVNTQYF. CDR3 DNA: TGCGCCGGGCCACAGAGGGTGAATACGCAGTATTTT.

In DNA form, the CDR3 reads TGTGCCAGCAGCGTATCTGGAGGCAACTATGGCTACACCTTC. Protein product: CASSVSGGNYGYTF. This chain connects TRBV9 to TRBJ1-2; D call uncertain. CDR1 and CDR2 (germline): SGDLS, YYNGEE. This CDR3 is 14 amino acids long. With 1 base removed from V and 2 bases from J, the gap between germline ends came to 9 bases.